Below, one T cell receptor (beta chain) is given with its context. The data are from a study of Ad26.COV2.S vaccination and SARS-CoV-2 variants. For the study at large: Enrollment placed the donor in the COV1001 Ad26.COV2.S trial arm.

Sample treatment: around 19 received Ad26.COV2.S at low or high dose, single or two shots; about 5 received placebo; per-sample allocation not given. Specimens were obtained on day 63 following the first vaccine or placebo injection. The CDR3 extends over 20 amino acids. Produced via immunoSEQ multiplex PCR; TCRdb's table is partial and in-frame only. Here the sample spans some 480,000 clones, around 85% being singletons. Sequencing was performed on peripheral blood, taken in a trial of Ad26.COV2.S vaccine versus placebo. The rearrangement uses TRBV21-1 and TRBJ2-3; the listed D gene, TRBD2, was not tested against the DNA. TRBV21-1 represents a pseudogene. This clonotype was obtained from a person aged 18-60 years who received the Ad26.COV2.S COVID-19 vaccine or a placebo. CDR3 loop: CASSTKVAAAPKTSTDTQYF. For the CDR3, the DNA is TGTGCCAGCAGCACGAAGGTTGCAGCGGCGCCAAAAACCAGCACAGATACGCAGTATTTT.